Listed below are T cell receptor beta chains from one sample, sequenced in a study of blood T cell repertoires in COVID-19. TCRdb's table, derived via immunoSEQ multiplex PCR, lists solely in-frame clones and lacks some. This sample has a few hundred thousand clones, with about four fifths found just once. The source material was peripheral blood. The receptors shown here come from an older person with COVID-19, enrolled during active disease. CDR3s include the opening cysteine and the closing phenylalanine or tryptophan. D genes are given only for firm matches. Size is omitted from some rows. Given values are once, few, many or a class for expanded clones.

abundance | d_gene | len | j_gene | v_gene | CDR3aa | CDR3nt
. | . | 17 | TRBJ1-3 | TRBV7-2 | CASSLAPPSSSGNTIYF | TGTGCCAGCAGCTTAGCCCCCCCGTCCAGCTCTGGAAACACCATATATTTT
. | . | 14 | TRBJ1-2 | TRBV6-2/TRBV6-3 | CASSPPGLQSGYTF | TGTGCCAGCAGCCCACCAGGGCTCCAAAGTGGCTACACCTTC
. | . | 15 | TRBJ1-6 | TRBV4-3 | CASSQVAVNNSPLHF | TGCGCCAGCAGCCAAGTGGCCGTGAATAATTCACCCCTCCACTTT
once | . | 15 | TRBJ2-1 | TRBV5-1 | CASSPGLSSYNEQFF | TGCGCCAGCAGCCCGGGACTCAGCTCCTACAATGAGCAGTTCTTC
. | . | 12 | TRBJ1-1 | TRBV29-1 | CSAQQMNTEAFF | TGCAGCGCACAGCAAATGAACACTGAAGCTTTCTTT
. | . | 15 | TRBJ2-3 | TRBV5-1 | CASSLVQGRSDTQYF | TGCGCCAGCAGCTTGGTCCAGGGCAGATCAGATACGCAGTATTTT
. | TRBD1 | 14 | TRBJ2-7 | TRBV6-5 | CASRAGTGSYEQYF | TGTGCCAGCAGGGCCGGGACAGGGTCCTACGAGCAGTACTTC
. | . | 14 | TRBJ2-7 | TRBV19 | CASSIWDKSYEQYF | TGTGCCAGTAGTATATGGGACAAATCCTACGAGCAGTACTTC
. | . | 15 | TRBJ2-7 | TRBV10-2 | CASSENGDTRYQQYF | TGCGCCAGCAGTGAGAACGGGGACACGCGTTATCAGCAGTACTTC
. | . | 12 | TRBJ1-1 | TRBV30 | CAWSVNGVEAFF | TGTGCCTGGAGTGTAAACGGGGTTGAAGCTTTCTTT
. | . | 12 | TRBJ1-2 | TRBV6-2/TRBV6-3 | CASSYGGTGYTF | TGTGCCAGCAGTTACGGAGGCACGGGCTACACCTTC
. | TRBD1 | 14 | TRBJ1-2 | TRBV28 | CASSLVQGSYGYTF | TGTGCCAGCAGTTTAGTACAGGGGAGCTATGGCTACACCTTC
. | . | 13 | TRBJ2-5 | TRBV28 | CASSLSWPGTQYF | TGTGCCAGCAGTTTAAGTTGGCCGGGGACCCAGTACTTC
. | . | 14 | TRBJ1-1 | TRBV6-5 | CASSLEGSNTEAFF | TGTGCCAGCAGCCTGGAGGGGTCGAACACTGAAGCTTTCTTT
. | . | 15 | TRBJ1-6 | TRBV13 | CASRKEGRDNSPLHF | TGTGCCAGCAGGAAAGAGGGCAGAGATAATTCACCCCTCCACTTT
. | . | 14 | TRBJ2-7 | TRBV2 | CASKVGQGSYEQYF | TGTGCCAGCAAAGTGGGGCAGGGATCCTACGAGCAGTACTTC
. | . | 19 | TRBJ2-2 | TRBV27 | CASSPRFPGQTPGTGELFF | TGTGCCAGCAGTCCTCGCTTCCCCGGACAGACCCCGGGTACCGGGGAGCTGTTTTTT
few | . | 14 | TRBJ1-1 | TRBV11-1 | CASSLVRGKPEAFF | TGTGCCAGCAGCTTAGTACGGGGGAAACCTGAAGCTTTCTTT
. | . | 14 | TRBJ2-2 | TRBV9 | CASRQGSSTGELFF | TGTGCCAGCAGACAGGGTTCGAGCACCGGGGAGCTGTTTTTT
. | TRBD2 | 18 | TRBJ2-1 | TRBV3-1/TRBV3-2 | CASSQVLLAGVSYNEQFF | TGTGCCAGCAGCCAAGTGTTACTAGCGGGGGTCTCCTACAATGAGCAGTTCTTC
. | TRBD1 | 15 | TRBJ1-2 | TRBV4-1 | CASSLNRGQGQGYTF | TGCGCCAGCAGCCTAAACCGAGGACAGGGCCAAGGCTACACCTTC
. | TRBD1 | 15 | TRBJ1-5 | TRBV6-2/TRBV6-3 | CASSLTGDGNQPQHF | TGTGCCAGCAGCCTAACAGGGGATGGCAATCAGCCCCAGCATTTT
. | . | 16 | TRBJ2-3 | TRBV15 | CATSVTGRTDKDTQYF | TGTGCCACCAGCGTAACCGGGAGAACAGACAAGGATACGCAGTATTTT
. | TRBD1 | 12 | TRBJ2-2 | TRBV6-5 | CALTGITGELFF | TGTGCCCTGACAGGGATCACCGGGGAGCTGTTTTTT
. | TRBD1 | 16 | TRBJ2-1 | TRBV12-5 | CASGLGGTGSGGEQFF | TGTGCTAGTGGTTTGGGTGGGACAGGGTCTGGCGGTGAGCAGTTCTTC
. | TRBD1 | 16 | TRBJ1-1 | TRBV5-6 | CASSLGTGRAFTEAFF | TGTGCCAGCAGCCTAGGGACAGGGAGGGCCTTCACTGAAGCTTTCTTT
. | TRBD1 | 19 | TRBJ1-5 | TRBV6-1 | CASSEALVGGGLGNQPQHF | TGTGCCAGCAGTGAAGCGCTCGTAGGGGGCGGTCTGGGCAATCAGCCCCAGCATTTT
. | TRBD1 | 16 | TRBJ2-1 | TRBV11-2 | CASSITGGVGHNEQFF | TGTGCCAGCAGCATCACAGGGGGCGTGGGCCACAATGAGCAGTTCTTC
. | . | 16 | TRBJ1-2 | TRBV20-1 | CSASSGGGRINYGYTF | TGCAGTGCTAGTTCTGGGGGCGGACGAATTAACTATGGCTACACCTTC
. | TRBD1 | 15 | TRBJ2-7 | TRBV9 | CASSVGGQVVSEQYF | TGTGCCAGCAGCGTAGGGGGACAGGTTGTATCCGAGCAGTACTTC
. | TRBD2 | 16 | TRBJ2-7 | TRBV9 | CASSVAGTSGKYEQYF | TGTGCCAGCAGCGTAGCGGGGACTAGCGGAAAATACGAGCAGTACTTC
. | . | 15 | TRBJ1-1 | TRBV6-1 | CASSEQIGGGTEAFF | TGTGCCAGCAGTGAGCAGATCGGGGGAGGGACTGAAGCTTTCTTT
. | TRBD2 | 16 | TRBJ2-1 | TRBV5-4 | CASSSQSGGYYNEQFF | TGTGCCAGCAGCTCCCAGAGCGGGGGGTACTACAATGAGCAGTTCTTC
. | . | 13 | TRBJ2-1 | TRBV11-3 | CASSLEGDNEQFF | TGTGCCAGCAGCTTGGAGGGAGACAATGAGCAGTTCTTC
once | TRBD1 | 15 | TRBJ2-7 | TRBV7-9 | CASSLKGGQGFEQYF | TGTGCCAGCAGCTTAAAGGGAGGACAGGGTTTCGAGCAGTACTTC
. | TRBD2 | 17 | TRBJ2-5 | TRBV3-1/TRBV3-2 | CASSQGGTSGREETQYF | TGTGCCAGCAGCCAGGGAGGGACTAGCGGGAGGGAAGAGACCCAGTACTTC
. | . | 13 | TRBJ2-3 | TRBV5-1 | CASNDARTDTQYF | TGCGCCAGCAACGACGCGAGGACAGATACGCAGTATTTT
. | TRBD1 | 15 | TRBJ1-4 | TRBV28 | CASSPRTGWDEKLFF | TGTGCCAGCAGTCCCCGGACAGGGTGGGATGAAAAACTGTTTTTT
once | TRBD2 | 15 | TRBJ2-3 | TRBV6-5 | CASSYHPGLTDTQYF | TGTGCCAGCAGTTATCACCCGGGACTAACAGATACGCAGTATTTT
few | TRBD1 | 16 | TRBJ2-2 | TRBV7-2 | CASSLGAGGSTGELFF | TGTGCCAGCAGCTTAGGGGCAGGGGGTAGCACCGGGGAGCTGTTTTTT
. | TRBD2 | 18 | TRBJ2-5 | TRBV5-1 | CASSLSGLAGVGQETQYF | TGCGCCAGCAGCTTATCCGGACTAGCGGGAGTGGGCCAAGAGACCCAGTACTTC
. | . | 14 | TRBJ2-5 | TRBV6-1 | CASSENYYQETQYF | TGTGCCAGCAGTGAAAATTATTATCAAGAGACCCAGTACTTC
. | TRBD1 | 14 | TRBJ1-6 | TRBV6-5 | CASSLGQGDSPLHF | TGTGCCAGCAGTCTTGGACAGGGTGATTCACCCCTCCACTTT
. | . | 16 | TRBJ1-5 | TRBV24-1 | CATSEAGHGFGQPQHF | TGTGCCACCAGTGAGGCAGGACATGGGTTCGGTCAGCCCCAGCATTTT
. | TRBD1 | 17 | TRBJ1-5 | TRBV19 | CASTNSRDRGSNQPQHF | TGTGCCAGTACCAATAGTAGGGACAGGGGTAGCAATCAGCCCCAGCATTTT
many | . | 15 | TRBJ1-4 | TRBV5-5 | CASSLELQVREKLFF | TGTGCCAGCAGCTTGGAACTACAGGTGCGGGAAAAACTGTTTTTT
. | . | 13 | TRBJ2-3 | TRBV7-9 | CASSPTVTDTQYF | TGTGCCAGCAGCCCGACAGTCACAGATACGCAGTATTTT
. | TRBD1 | 13 | TRBJ1-1 | TRBV19 | CASSKQGGTEAFF | TGTGCCAGTAGTAAACAGGGGGGCACTGAAGCTTTCTTT
few | . | 11 | TRBJ2-1 | TRBV29-1 | CSGIANNEQFF | TGCAGCGGAATTGCGAACAATGAGCAGTTCTTC
. | TRBD1 | 14 | TRBJ1-1 | TRBV19 | CASSLQGWATEAFF | TGTGCCAGTAGTCTACAGGGGTGGGCCACTGAAGCTTTCTTT
. | . | 15 | TRBJ1-3 | TRBV28 | CASSLTGGSGNTIYF | TGTGCCAGCAGTCTGACAGGAGGCTCTGGAAACACCATATATTTT
. | TRBD1 | 16 | TRBJ1-1 | TRBV24-1 | CATSDSRDRANSEAFF | TGTGCCACCAGTGATTCCCGGGACAGGGCCAACTCTGAAGCTTTCTTT
. | TRBD1 | 14 | TRBJ2-1 | TRBV25-1 | CASSEGDSYNEQFF | TGTGCCAGCAGTGAGGGGGACAGCTACAATGAGCAGTTCTTC
. | . | 12 | TRBJ2-7 | TRBV6-5 | CASRDSLYEQYF | TGTGCCAGCAGGGACAGCCTCTACGAGCAGTACTTC